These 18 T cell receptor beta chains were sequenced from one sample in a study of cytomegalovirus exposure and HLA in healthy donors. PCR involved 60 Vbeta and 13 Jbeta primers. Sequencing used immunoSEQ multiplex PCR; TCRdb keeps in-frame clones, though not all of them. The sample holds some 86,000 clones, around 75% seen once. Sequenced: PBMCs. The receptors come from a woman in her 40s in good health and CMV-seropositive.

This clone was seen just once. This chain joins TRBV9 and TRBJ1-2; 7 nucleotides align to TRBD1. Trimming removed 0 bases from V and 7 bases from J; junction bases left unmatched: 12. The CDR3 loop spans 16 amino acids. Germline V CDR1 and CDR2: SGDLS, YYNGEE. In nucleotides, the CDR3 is TGTGCCAGCAGCGTAGCACCTGGGACTCAGGGGGGTGGCTACACCTTC. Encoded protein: CASSVAPGTQGGGYTF.

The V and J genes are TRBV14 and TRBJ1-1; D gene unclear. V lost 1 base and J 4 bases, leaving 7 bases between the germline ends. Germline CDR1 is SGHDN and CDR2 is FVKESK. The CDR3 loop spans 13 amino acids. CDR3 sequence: CASSQGGLTEAFF. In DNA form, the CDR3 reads TGTGCCAGCAGCCAAGGTGGGCTCACTGAAGCTTTCTTT.

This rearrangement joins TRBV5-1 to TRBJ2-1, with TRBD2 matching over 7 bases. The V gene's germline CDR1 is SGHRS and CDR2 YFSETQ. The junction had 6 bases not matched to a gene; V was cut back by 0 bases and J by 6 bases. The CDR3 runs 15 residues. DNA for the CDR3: TGCGCCAGCAGCTTGGCGGGAGGTAGAGGCAATGAGCAGTTCTTC. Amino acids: CASSLAGGRGNEQFF. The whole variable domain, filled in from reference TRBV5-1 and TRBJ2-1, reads KAGVTQTPRYLIKTRGQQVTLSCSPISGHRSVSWYQQTPGQGLQFLFEYFSETQRNKGNFPGRFSGRQFSNSRSEMNVSTLELGDSALYLCASSLAGGRGNEQFFGPGTRLTVL.

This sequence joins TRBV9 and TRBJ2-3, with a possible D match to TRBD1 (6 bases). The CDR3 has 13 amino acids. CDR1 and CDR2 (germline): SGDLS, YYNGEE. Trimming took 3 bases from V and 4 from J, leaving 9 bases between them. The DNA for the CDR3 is TGTGCCAGCAGCGATTCAGGGGCAGATACGCAGTATTTT. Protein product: CASSDSGADTQYF.

The CDR3 nucleotides read TGTGCCAGCAGCTATCCCCTAAACATTCAGTACTTC. Protein sequence: CASSYPLNIQYF. V gene TRBV7-9 combines with J gene TRBJ2-4; D not resolved. V was shortened by 4 bases and J by 6 bases, with 7 bases between the two germline ends. The CDR3 has 12 amino acids. Germline lookup yields CDR1 SEHNR and CDR2 FQNEAQ (reference sequence).

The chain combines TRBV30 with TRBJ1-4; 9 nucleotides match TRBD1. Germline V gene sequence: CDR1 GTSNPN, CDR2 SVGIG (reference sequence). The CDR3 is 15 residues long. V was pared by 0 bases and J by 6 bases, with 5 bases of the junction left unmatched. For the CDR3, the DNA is TGTGCCTGGAGTGTACTGGGACAGGGCTATGAAAAACTGTTTTTT. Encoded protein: CAWSVLGQGYEKLFF.

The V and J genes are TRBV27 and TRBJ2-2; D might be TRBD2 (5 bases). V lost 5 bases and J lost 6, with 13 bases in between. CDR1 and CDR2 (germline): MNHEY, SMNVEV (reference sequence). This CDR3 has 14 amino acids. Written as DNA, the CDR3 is TGTGCCAGCAGTCCCCTCCCGGGGTCCGGGGAGCTGTTTTTT. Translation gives CASSPLPGSGELFF.

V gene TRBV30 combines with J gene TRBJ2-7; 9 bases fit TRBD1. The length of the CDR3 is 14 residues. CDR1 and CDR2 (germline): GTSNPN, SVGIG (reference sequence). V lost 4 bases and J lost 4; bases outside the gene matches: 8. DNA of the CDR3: TGTGCCTGGACCCACCTACAGGGGGCTTACGAGCAGTACTTC. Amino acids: CAWTHLQGAYEQYF.

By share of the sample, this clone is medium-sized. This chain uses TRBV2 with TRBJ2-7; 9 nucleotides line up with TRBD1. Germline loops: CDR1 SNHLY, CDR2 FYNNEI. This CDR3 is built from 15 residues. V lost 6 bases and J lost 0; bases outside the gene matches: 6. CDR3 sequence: CASRPDRGFSYEQYF. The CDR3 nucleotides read TGTGCCAGCAGACCCGACAGGGGGTTCTCCTACGAGCAGTACTTC.

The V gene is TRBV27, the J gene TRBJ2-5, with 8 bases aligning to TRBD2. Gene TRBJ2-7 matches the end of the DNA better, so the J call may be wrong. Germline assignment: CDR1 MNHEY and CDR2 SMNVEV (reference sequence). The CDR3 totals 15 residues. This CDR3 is CASSFGSGASYEQYF. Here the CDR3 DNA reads TGTGCCAGCAGTTTTGGTAGCGGGGCCTCCTACGAGCAGTACTTC.

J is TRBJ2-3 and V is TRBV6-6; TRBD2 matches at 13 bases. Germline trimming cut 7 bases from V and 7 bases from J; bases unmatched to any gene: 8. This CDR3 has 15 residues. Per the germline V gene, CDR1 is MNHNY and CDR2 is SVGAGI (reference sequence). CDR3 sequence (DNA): TGTGCCAGCACCTGGACTAGCGGGAGTACTTATACGCAGTATTTT. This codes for CASTWTSGSTYTQYF.

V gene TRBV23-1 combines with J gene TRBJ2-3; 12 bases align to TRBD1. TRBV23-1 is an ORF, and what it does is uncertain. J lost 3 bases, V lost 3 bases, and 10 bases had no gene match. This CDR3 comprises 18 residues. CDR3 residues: CASSQTLPGQGATDTQYF. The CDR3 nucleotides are TGCGCCAGCAGTCAGACCTTACCGGGACAGGGGGCAACAGATACGCAGTATTTT.

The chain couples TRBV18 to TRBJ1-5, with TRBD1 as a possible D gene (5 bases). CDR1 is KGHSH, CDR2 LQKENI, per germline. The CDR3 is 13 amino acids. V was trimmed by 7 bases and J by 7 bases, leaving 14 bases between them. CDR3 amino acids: CASLPSGGQPQHF. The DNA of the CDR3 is TGTGCCAGCTTACCGTCGGGGGGACAGCCCCAGCATTTT. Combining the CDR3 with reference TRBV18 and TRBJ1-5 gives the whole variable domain NAGVMQNPRHLVRRRGQEARLRCSPMKGHSHVYWYRQLPEEGLKFMVYLQKENIIDESGMPKERFSAEFPKEGPSILRIQQVVRGDSAAYFCASLPSGGQPQHFGDGTRLSIL.

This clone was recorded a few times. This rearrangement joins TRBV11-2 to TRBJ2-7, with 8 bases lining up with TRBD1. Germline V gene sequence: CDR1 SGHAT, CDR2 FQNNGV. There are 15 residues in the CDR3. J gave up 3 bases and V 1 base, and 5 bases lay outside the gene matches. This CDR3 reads CASSLGQGTVYEQYF. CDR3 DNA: TGTGCCAGCAGCTTAGGACAGGGGACAGTCTACGAGCAGTACTTC.

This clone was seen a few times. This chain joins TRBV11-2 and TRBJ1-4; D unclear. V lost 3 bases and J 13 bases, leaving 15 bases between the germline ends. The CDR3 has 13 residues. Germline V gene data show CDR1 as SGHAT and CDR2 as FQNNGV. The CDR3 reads CASSFATDSALFF. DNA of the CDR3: TGTGCCAGCAGCTTTGCCACAGATAGCGCACTGTTTTTT.

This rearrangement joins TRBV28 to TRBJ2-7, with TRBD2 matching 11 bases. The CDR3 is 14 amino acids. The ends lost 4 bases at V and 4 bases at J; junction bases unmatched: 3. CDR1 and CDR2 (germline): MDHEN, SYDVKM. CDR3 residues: CASSSSGRRYEQYF. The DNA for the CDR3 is TGTGCCAGCAGTTCTAGCGGGAGGCGGTACGAGCAGTACTTC.

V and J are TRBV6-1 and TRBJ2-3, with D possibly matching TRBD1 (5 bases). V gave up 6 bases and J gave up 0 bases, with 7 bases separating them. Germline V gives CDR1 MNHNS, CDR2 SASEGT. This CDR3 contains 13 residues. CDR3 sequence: CASRRQSTDTQYF. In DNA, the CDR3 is TGTGCCAGCAGGCGACAGAGCACAGATACGCAGTATTTT.

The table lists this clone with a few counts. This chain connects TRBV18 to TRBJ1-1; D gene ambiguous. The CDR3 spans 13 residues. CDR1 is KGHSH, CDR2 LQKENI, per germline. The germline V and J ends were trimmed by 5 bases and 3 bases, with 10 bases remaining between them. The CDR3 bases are TGTGCCAGCTCATCCTCCGGGGACACTGAAGCTTTCTTT. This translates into CASSSSGDTEAFF.